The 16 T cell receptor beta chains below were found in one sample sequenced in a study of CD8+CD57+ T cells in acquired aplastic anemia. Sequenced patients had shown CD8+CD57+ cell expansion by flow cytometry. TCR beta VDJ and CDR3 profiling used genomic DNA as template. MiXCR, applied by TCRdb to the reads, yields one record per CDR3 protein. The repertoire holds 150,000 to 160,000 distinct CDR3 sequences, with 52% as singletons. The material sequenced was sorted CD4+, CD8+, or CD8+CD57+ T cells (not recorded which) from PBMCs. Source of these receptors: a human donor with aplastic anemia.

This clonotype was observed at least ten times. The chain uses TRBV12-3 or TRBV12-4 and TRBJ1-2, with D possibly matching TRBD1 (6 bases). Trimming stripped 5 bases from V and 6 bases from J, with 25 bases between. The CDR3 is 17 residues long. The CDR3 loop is CASSLGGTGTHKDGYTF. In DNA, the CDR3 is TGTGCCAGCAGTCTAGGGGGTACAGGGACCCATAAGGATGGCTACACCTTC.

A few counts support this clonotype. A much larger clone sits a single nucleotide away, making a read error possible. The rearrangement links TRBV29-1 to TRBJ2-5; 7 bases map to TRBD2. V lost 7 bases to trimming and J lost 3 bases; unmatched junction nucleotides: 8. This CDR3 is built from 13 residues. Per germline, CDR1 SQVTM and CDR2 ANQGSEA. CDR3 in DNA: TGCAGCGCCACGGGGGGAGAGGAAGAGACCCAGTACTTC. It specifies CSATGGEEETQYF.

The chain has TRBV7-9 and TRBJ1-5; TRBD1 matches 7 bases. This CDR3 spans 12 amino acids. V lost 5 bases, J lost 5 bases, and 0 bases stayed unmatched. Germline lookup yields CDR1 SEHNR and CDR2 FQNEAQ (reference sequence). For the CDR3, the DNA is TGTGCCAGCAGCACAGGGGATCAGCCCCAGCATTTT. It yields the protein CASSTGDQPQHF.

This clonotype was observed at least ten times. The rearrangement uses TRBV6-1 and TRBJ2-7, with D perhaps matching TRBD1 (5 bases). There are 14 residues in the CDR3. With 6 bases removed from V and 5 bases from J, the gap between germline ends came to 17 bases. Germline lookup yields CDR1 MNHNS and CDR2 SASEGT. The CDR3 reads CASSHETESDEQYF. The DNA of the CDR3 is TGTGCCAGCAGCCACGAGACAGAGAGTGACGAGCAGTACTTC.

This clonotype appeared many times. Here the CDR3 reads CASSFTGLDPQETQYF. The CDR3 coding sequence is TGTGCCAGCAGCTTTACAGGGTTAGACCCACAAGAGACCCAGTACTTC. The V call is TRBV5-6, the J call TRBJ2-5; weak D call: TRBD1 (6 bases). The germline V gene encodes CDR1 SGHDT and CDR2 YYEEEE. The CDR3 consists of 16 residues. V was pared by 2 bases and J by 2 bases, with 16 bases between.

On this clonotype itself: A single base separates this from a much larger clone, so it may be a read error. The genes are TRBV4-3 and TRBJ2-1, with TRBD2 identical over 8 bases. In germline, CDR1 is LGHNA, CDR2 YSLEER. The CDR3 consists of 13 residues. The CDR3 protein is CASSQVRGDEQSF. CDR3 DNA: TGCGCCAGCAGCCAAGTGCGGGGGGACGAGCAGTCCTTC.

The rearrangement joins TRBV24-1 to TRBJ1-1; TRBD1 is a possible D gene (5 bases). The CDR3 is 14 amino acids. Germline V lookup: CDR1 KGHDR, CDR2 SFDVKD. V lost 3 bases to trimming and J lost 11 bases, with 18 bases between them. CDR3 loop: CATSDETGASGAFF. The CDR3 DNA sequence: TGTGCCACCAGTGATGAGACCGGGGCCTCGGGGGCTTTCTTT.

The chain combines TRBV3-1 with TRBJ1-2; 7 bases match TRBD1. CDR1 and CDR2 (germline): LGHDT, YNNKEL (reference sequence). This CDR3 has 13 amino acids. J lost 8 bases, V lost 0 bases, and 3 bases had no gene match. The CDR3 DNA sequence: TGTGCCAGCAGCCAAGACGCAGGGGGAGGCTACACCTTC. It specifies CASSQDAGGGYTF.

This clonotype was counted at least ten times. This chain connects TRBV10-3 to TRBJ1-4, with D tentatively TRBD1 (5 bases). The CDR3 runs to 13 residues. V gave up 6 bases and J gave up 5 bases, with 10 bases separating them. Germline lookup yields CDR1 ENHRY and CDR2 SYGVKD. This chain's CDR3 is CAISDGGNEKLFF. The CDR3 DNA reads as TGTGCCATCAGCGACGGGGGAAATGAAAAACTGTTTTTT.

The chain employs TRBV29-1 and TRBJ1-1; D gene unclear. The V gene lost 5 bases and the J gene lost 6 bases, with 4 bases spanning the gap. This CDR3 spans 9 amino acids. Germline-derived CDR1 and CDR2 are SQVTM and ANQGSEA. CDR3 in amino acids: CSVSSEAFF. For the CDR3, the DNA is TGCAGCGTTTCTTCTGAAGCTTTCTTT.

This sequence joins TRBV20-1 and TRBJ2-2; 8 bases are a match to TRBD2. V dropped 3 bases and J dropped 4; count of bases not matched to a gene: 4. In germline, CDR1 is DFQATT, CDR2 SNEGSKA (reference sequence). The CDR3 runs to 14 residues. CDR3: CSARAGGGTGELFF. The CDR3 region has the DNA TGCAGTGCTAGGGCGGGGGGCGGCACCGGGGAGCTGTTTTTT.

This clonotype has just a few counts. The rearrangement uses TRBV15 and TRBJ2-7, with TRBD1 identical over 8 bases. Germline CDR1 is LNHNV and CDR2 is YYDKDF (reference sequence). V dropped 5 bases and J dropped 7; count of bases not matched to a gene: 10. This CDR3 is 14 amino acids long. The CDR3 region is CATSLRSTGAEQYF. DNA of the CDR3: TGTGCCACCAGCTTGCGATCGACAGGGGCGGAGCAGTACTTC. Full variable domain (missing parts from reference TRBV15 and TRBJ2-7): DAMVIQNPRYQVTQFGKPVTLSCSQTLNHNVMYWYQQKSSQAPKLLFHYYDKDFNNEADTPDNFQSRRPNTSFCFLDIRSPGLGDTAMYLCATSLRSTGAEQYFGPGTRLTVT.

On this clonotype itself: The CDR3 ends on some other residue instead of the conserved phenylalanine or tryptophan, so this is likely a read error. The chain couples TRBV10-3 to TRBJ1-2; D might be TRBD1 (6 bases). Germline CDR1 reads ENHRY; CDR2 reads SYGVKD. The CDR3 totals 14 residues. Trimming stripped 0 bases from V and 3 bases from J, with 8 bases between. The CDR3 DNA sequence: TGTGCCATCAGTGAGTCGACAGGAGACTATGGCTACACCCTC. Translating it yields CAISESTGDYGYTL.

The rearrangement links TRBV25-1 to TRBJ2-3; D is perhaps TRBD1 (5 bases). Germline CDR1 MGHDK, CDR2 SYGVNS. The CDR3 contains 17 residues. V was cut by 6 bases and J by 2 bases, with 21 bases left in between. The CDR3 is CASRAAPGVGHTDTQYF. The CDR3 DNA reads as TGTGCCAGCAGAGCCGCTCCCGGAGTAGGACACACAGATACGCAGTATTTT. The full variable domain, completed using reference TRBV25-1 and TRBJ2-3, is EADIYQTPRYLVIGTGKKITLECSQTMGHDKMYWYQQDPGMELHLIHYSYGVNSTEKGDLSSESTVSRIRTEHFPLTLESARPSHTSQYLCASRAAPGVGHTDTQYFGPGTRLTVL.

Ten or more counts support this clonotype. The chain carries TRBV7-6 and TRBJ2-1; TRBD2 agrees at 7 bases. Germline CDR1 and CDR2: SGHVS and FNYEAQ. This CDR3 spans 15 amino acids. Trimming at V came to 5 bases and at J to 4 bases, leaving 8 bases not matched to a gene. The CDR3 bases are TGTGCCAGCAGCCAGACTAGCAACGCATACAATGAGCAGTTCTTC. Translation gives CASSQTSNAYNEQFF.

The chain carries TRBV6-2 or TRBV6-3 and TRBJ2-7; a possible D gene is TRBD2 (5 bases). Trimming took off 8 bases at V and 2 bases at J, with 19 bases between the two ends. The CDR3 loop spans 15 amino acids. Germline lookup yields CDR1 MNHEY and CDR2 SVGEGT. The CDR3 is CASVNAAVGTYEQYF. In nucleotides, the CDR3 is TGTGCCAGCGTTAATGCAGCGGTAGGAACCTACGAGCAGTACTTC.